Listed here is a single T cell receptor beta chain. This clonotype has just a few counts. Its antigen remains undetermined. Nothing much larger sits one base from this clone, and base qualities are not available. This record comes from a study of patients and donors after allogeneic stem cell transplantation (dated by TCRdb to 2018 to 2020). Including the terminal cysteine and phenylalanine, the CDR3 comprises 14 residues. CDR3 DNA is the only sequence kept; it has 42 bases, read in frame from the first base. Looking up the germline V gene yields CDR1 SNHLY and CDR2 FYNNEI. Relative to germline, V is 6 bases shorter and J is 1 base shorter, with 12 bases between their ends. Preparation of the library involved RT-PCR. TCRdb lists the instrument as NextSeq 550. TCRdb took the public reads, trimmed them with fastp at Q25, ran MiXCR for clone calling and kept in-frame beta chains. Each entry is one CDR3 protein sequence, shown with its most common DNA and genes. The table for this sample lists some 230,000 distinct CDR3 sequences; around 14% of them were counted only once. The ten largest account for around a tenth of the sample.

The clonotype originates from a human donor who was either an allogeneic HSCT recipient or a stem cell or donor lymphocyte infusion donor (not recorded which). It is not recorded whose cells these are; they may come from a transplant donor. The sequencing sample was made of blood, either unsorted or a sorted T cell fraction (not recorded which). The chain is made from TRBV2 and TRBJ2-5; a weak D assignment points to TRBD1 (6 bases agree). For the CDR3, the sequence is CASRNTGIQETQYF. The nucleotide sequence reads as follows: TGTGCCAGCAGGAACACAGGGATCCAAGAGACCCAGTACTTC. With all but the CDR3 taken from the reference TRBV2 and TRBJ2-5 genes, the full variable domain is: EPEVTQTPSHQVTQMGQEVILRCVPISNHLYFYWYRQILGQKVEFLVSFYNNEISEKSEIFDDQFSVERPDGSNFTLKIRSTKLEDSAMYFCASRNTGIQETQYFGPGTRLLVL.